This record looks at one T cell receptor (beta chain) sequence and its context. This specimen belongs to a study of T cells in localized non-small cell lung cancer. The CDR3 covers 16 residues. V shed 2 bases, J shed 1 base, and the junction held 5 bases outside the gene matches. Germline values: CDR1 MNHEY, CDR2 SMNVEV (reference sequence). TCRdb keeps only in-frame clones here, not all; method: immunoSEQ multiplex PCR. The sample lists tens of thousands of clones, 80% to 90% occurring once. V and J are TRBV27 and TRBJ2-1, with TRBD2 matching 7 bases. The source is a man aged 35-75 years with stage I squamous cell lung carcinoma. Sequencing was performed on peripheral blood, taken before any cancer treatment. The CDR3 spells CASSLGGLGSYNEQFF. The CDR3, as DNA: TGTGCCAGCAGTTTAGGCGGACTAGGATCCTACAATGAGCAGTTCTTC.